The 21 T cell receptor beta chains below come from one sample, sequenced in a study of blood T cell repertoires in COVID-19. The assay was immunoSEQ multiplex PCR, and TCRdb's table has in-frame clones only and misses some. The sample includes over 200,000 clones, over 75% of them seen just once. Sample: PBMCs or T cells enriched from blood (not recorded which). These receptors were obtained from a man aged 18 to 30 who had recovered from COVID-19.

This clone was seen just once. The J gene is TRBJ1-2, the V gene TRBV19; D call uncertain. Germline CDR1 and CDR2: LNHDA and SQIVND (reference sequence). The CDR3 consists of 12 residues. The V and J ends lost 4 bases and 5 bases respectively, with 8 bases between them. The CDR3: CASSTPGYGYTF. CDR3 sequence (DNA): TGTGCCAGTAGTACGCCCGGTTATGGCTACACCTTC.

DNA for the CDR3: TGCGCCAGCAGTCCGGCGACTAGCGGAAAAGAGACCCAGTACTTC. Its translation is CASSPATSGKETQYF. The chain combines TRBV5-1 with TRBJ2-5, with TRBD2 matching over 9 bases. The CDR3 length is 15 residues. V shed 5 bases, J shed 3 bases, and the junction held 8 bases outside the gene matches. Looked up from germline, CDR1 is SGHRS and CDR2 is YFSETQ.

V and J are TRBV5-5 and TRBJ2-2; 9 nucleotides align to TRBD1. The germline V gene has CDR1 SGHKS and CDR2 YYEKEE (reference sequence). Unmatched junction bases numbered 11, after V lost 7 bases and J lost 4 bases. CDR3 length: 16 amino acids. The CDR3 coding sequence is TGTGCCAGCCATTCTCCCACAGGGGGCCGCACCGGGGAGCTGTTTTTT. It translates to CASHSPTGGRTGELFF.

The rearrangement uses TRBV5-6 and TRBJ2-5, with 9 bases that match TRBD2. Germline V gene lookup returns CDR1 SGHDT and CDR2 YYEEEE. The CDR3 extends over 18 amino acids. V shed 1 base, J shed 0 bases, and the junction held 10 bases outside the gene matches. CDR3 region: CASSLPLAGTTYQETQYF. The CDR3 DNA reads TGTGCCAGCAGCTTGCCCCTAGCGGGAACAACGTACCAAGAGACCCAGTACTTC. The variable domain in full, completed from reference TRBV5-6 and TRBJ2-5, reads DAGVTQSPTHLIKTRGQQVTLRCSPKSGHDTVSWYQQALGQGPQFIFQYYEEEERQRGNFPDRFSGHQFPNYSSELNVNALLLGDSALYLCASSLPLAGTTYQETQYFGPGTRLLVL.

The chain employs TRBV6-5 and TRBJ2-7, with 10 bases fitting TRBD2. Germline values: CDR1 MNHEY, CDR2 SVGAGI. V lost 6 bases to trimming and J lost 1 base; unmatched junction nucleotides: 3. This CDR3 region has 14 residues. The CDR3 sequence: CASSRTSGSYEQYF. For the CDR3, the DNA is TGTGCCAGCAGCCGGACTAGCGGTTCCTACGAGCAGTACTTC.

In nucleotides, the CDR3 is TGTGCCAGCAGCCTTAGCGGGAGCCCAGATACGCAGTATTTT. Residues: CASSLSGSPDTQYF. The chain has TRBV3-1 (or the pseudogene TRBV3-2) and TRBJ2-3; 9 bases fit TRBD2. Germline CDR1 and CDR2: LGHDT and YNNKEL (reference sequence). This CDR3 spans 14 amino acids. V lost 4 bases and J lost 4; bases outside the gene matches: 3.

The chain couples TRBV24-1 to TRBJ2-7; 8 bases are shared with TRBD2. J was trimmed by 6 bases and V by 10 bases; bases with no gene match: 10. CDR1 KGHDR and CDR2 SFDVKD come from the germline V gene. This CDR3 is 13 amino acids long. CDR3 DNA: TGTGCCACGTCTGAGCGGGAGAGTACCGAGCAGTACTTC. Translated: CATSERESTEQYF.

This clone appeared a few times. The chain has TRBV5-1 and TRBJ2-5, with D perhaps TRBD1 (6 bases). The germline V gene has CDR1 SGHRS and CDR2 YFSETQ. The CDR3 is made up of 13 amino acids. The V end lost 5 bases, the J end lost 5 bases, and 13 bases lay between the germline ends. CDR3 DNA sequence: TGCGCCAGCAGTCGGTCAGGGGTTGAGACCCAGTACTTC. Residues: CASSRSGVETQYF.

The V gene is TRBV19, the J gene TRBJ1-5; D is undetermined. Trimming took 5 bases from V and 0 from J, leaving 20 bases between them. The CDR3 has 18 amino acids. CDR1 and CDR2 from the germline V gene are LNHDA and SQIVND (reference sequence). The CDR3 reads CASSPRGATPYSNQPQHF. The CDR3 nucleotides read TGTGCCAGTAGTCCACGGGGAGCTACCCCTTATAGCAATCAGCCCCAGCATTTT.

The CDR3 DNA reads as TGTGCCAGCAGCAATCTACGGGACTTTAGGGACACTGAAGCTTTCTTT. Its translation: CASSNLRDFRDTEAFF. This rearrangement joins TRBV21-1 to TRBJ1-1. TRBV21-1 represents a pseudogene. This CDR3 comprises 16 residues.

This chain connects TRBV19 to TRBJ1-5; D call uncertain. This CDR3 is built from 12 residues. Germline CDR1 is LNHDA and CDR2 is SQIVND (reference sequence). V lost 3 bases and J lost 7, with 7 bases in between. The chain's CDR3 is CASSMVQQPQHF. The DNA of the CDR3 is TGTGCCAGTAGTATGGTTCAGCAGCCCCAGCATTTT.

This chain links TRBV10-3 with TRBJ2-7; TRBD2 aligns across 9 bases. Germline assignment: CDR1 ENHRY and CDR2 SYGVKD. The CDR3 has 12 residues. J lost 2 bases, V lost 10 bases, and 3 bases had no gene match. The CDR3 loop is CASSGSPYEQYF. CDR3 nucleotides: TGTGCCAGTAGCGGGAGTCCCTACGAGCAGTACTTC.

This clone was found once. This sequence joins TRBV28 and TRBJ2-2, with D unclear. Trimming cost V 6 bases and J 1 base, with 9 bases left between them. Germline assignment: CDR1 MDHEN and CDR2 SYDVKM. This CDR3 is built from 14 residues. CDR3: CASRHAGNTGELFF. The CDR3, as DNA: TGTGCCAGCAGACATGCAGGGAACACCGGGGAGCTGTTTTTT.

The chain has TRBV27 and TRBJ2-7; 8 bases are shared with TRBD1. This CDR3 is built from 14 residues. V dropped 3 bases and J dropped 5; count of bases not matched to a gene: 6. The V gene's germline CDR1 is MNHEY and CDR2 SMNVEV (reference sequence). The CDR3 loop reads CASSFQSGGHEQYF. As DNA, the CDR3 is TGTGCCAGCAGTTTTCAGTCAGGGGGCCACGAGCAGTACTTC.

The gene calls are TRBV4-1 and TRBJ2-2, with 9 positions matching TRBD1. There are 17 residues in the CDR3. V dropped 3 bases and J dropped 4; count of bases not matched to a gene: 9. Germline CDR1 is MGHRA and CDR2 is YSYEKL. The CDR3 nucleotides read TGCGCCAGCAGCCAGAGGAGCGGACAGGGGTCCACCGGGGAGCTGTTTTTT. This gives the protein CASSQRSGQGSTGELFF.

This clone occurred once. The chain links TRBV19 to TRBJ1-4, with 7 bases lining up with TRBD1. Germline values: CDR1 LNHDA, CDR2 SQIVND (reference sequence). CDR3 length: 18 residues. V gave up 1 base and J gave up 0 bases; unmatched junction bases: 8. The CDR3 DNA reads TGTGCCAGTAGTATAGTGAGGGACAGCTATGCAACTAATGAAAAACTGTTTTTT. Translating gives CASSIVRDSYATNEKLFF.

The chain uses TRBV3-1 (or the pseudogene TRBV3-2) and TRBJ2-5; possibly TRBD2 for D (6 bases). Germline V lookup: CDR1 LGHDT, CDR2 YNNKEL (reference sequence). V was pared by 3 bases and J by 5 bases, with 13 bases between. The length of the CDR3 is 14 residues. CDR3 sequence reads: CASSQSLATETQYF. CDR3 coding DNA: TGTGCCAGCAGCCAGTCCCTAGCGACGGAGACCCAGTACTTC.

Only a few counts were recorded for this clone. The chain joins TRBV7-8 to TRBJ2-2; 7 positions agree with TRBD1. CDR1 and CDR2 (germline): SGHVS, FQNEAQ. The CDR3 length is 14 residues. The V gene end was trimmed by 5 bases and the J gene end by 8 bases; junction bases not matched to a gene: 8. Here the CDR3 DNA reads TGTGCCAGCAGCCATAGACAGGGTAGGGGGGAGCTGTTTTTT. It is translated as CASSHRQGRGELFF.

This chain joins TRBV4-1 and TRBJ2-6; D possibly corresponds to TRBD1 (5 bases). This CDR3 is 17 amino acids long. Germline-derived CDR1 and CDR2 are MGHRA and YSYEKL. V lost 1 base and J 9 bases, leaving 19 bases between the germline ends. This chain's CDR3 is CASSQASGRRGGNVLTF. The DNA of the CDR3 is TGCGCCAGCAGCCAAGCGTCAGGGCGAAGAGGTGGCAACGTCCTGACTTTC.

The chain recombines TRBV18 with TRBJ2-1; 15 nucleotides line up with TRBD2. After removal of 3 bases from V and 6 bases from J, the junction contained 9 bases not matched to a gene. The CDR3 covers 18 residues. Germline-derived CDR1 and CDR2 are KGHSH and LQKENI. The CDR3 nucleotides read TGTGCCAGCTCACCGAGCGGACTAGCGGGAGGGCCCCTCAATGAGCAGTTCTTC. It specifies CASSPSGLAGGPLNEQFF.

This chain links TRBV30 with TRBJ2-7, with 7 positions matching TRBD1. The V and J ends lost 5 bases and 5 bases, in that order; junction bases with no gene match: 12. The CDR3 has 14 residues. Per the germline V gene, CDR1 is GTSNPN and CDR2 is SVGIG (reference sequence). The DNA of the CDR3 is TGTGCCTGGGCACCGGGACAGCGTTCGGACGAGCAGTACTTC. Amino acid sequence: CAWAPGQRSDEQYF.